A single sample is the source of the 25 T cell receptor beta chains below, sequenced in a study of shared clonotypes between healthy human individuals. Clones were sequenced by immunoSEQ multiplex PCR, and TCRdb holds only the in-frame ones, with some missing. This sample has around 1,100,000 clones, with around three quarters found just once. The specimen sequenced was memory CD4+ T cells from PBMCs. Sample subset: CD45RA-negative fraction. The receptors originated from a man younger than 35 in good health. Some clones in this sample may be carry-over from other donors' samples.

The CDR3 sequence is CASSSGRGQETQYF. The CDR3 nucleotides read TGCGCCAGCAGCTCTGGACGTGGGCAAGAGACCCAGTACTTC. This sequence joins TRBV5-1 and TRBJ2-5; the D is unclear. Germline CDR1 SGHRS, CDR2 YFSETQ. Trimming took 3 bases from V and 2 from J, leaving 11 bases between them. The CDR3 sequence is 14 residues long. The full variable domain, in which reference TRBV5-1 and TRBJ2-5 provide the parts outside the CDR3, is KAGVTQTPRYLIKTRGQQVTLSCSPISGHRSVSWYQQTPGQGLQFLFEYFSETQRNKGNFPGRFSGRQFSNSRSEMNVSTLELGDSALYLCASSSGRGQETQYFGPGTRLLVL.

CDR3 coding DNA: TGTGCCAGCAGTTTTAGTCCAACTAATTCACCCCTCCACTTT. As protein: CASSFSPTNSPLHF. The rearrangement links TRBV28 to TRBJ1-6; D is unresolved. Germline values: CDR1 MDHEN, CDR2 SYDVKM. CDR3 length: 14 residues. V was cut by 3 bases and J by 6 bases, with 9 bases left in between.

CDR3 DNA sequence: TGCGCCAGCAGCCAAGAGGGGGGAAGGTGGGGTGAAGCTTTCTTT. Residues: CASSQEGGRWGEAFF. The chain couples TRBV4-1 to TRBJ1-1; possibly TRBD1 for D (5 bases). The CDR3 spans 15 residues. CDR1 and CDR2 from the germline V gene are MGHRA and YSYEKL. V gave up 0 bases and J gave up 7 bases, with 15 bases separating them.

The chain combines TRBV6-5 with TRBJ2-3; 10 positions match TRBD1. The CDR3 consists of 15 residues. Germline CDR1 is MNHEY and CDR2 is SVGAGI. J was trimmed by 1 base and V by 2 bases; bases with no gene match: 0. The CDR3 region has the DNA TGTGCCAGCAGTTACGGGACAGGGGGCACAGATACGCAGTATTTT. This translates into CASSYGTGGTDTQYF.

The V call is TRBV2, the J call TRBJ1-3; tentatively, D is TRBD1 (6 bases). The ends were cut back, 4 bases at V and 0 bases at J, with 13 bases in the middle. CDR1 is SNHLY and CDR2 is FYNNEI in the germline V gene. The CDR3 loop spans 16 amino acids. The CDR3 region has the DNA TGTGCCAGCAGTGTACGGACAGCCAGCTCTGGAAACACCATATATTTT. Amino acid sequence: CASSVRTASSGNTIYF.

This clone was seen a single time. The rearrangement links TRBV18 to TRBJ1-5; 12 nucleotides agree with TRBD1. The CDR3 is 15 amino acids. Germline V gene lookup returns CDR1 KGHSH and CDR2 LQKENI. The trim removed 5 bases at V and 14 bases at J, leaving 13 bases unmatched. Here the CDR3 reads CASSMGQGALVSEHF. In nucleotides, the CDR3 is TGTGCCAGCTCAATGGGACAGGGGGCCCTAGTATCCGAGCATTTT.

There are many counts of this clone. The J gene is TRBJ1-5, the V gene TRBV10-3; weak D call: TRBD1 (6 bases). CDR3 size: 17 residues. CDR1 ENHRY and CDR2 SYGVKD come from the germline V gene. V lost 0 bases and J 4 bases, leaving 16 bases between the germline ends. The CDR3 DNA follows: TGTGCCATCAGTGAGTCGAGCTTTACAGGGCGTAATCAGCCCCAGCATTTT. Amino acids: CAISESSFTGRNQPQHF.

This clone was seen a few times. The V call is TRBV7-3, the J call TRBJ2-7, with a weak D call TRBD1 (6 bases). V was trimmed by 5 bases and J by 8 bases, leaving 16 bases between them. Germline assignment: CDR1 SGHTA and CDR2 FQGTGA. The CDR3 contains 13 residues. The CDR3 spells CASSPGLQGKQYF. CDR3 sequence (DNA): TGTGCCAGCAGCCCGGGCCTACAGGGAAAGCAGTACTTC.

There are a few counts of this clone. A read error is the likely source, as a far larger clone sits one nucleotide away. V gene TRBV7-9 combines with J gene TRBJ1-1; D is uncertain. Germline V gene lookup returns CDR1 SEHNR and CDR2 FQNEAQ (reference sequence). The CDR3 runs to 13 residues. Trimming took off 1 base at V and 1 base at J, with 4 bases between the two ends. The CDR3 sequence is CASSLVENTEAFF. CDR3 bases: TGTGCCAGCAGCTTAGTGGAGAACACTGAAGCTTTCTTT.

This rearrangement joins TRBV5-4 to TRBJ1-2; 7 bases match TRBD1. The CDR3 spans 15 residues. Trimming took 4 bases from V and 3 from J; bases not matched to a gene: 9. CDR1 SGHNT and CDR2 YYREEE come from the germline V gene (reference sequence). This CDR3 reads CASSPSRGRDYGYTF. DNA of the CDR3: TGTGCCAGCAGCCCCTCGAGGGGGCGCGACTATGGCTACACCTTC. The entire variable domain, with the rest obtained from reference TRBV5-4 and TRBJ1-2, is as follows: ETGVTQSPTHLIKTRGQQVTLRCSSQSGHNTVSWYQQALGQGPQFIFQYYREEENGRGNFPPRFSGLQFPNYSSELNVNALELDDSALYLCASSPSRGRDYGYTFGSGTRLTVV.

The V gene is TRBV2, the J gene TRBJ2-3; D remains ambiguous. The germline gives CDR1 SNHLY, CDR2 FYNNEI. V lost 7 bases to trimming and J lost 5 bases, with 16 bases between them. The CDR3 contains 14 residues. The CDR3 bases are TGTGCCAGCAAGCGAAATCCGCAAGTAGATACGCAGTATTTT. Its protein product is CASKRNPQVDTQYF.

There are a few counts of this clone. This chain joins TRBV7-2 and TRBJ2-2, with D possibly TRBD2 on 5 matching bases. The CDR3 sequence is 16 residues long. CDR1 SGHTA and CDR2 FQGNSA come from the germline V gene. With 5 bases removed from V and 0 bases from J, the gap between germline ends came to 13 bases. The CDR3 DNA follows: TGTGCCAGCAGCACCCGGACTCGATCGAACACCGGGGAGCTGTTTTTT. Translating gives CASSTRTRSNTGELFF.

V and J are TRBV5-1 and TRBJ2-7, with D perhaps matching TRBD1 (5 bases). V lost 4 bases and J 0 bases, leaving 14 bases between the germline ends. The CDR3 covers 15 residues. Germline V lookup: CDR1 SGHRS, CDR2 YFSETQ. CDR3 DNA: TGCGCCAGCAGCCCGCTTACAGGCGCCTCCTACGAGCAGTACTTC. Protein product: CASSPLTGASYEQYF.

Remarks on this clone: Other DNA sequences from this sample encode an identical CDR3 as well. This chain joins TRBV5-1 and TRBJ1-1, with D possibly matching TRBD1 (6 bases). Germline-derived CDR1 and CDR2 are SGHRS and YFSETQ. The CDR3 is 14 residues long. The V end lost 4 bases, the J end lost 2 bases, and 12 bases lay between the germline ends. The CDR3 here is CASSPDRLNTEAFF. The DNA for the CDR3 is TGCGCCAGCAGCCCTGACAGGTTAAACACTGAAGCTTTCTTT.

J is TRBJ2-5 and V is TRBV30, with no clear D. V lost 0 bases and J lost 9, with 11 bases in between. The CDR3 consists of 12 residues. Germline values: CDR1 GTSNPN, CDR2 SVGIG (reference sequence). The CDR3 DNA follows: TGTGCCTGGAGTGTAGTCGACACCGCCCAGTACTTC. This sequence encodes CAWSVVDTAQYF.

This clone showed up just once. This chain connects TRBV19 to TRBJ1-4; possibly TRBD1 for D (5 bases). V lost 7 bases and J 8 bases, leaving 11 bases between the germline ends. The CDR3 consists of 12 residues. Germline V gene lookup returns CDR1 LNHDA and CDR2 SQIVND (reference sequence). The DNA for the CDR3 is TGTGCCAGTATCGACAGACAGGAAAAACTGTTTTTT. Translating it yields CASIDRQEKLFF. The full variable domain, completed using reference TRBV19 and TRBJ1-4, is DGGITQSPKYLFRKEGQNVTLSCEQNLNHDAMYWYRQDPGQGLRLIYYSQIVNDFQKGDIAEGYSVSREKKESFPLTVTSAQKNPTAFYLCASIDRQEKLFFGSGTQLSVL.

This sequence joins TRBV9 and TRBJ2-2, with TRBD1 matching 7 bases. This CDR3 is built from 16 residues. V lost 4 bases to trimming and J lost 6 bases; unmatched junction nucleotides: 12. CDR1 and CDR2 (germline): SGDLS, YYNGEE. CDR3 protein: CASSPRDRVRAGELFF. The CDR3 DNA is TGTGCCAGCAGCCCGCGAGACAGGGTTCGCGCCGGGGAGCTGTTTTTT.

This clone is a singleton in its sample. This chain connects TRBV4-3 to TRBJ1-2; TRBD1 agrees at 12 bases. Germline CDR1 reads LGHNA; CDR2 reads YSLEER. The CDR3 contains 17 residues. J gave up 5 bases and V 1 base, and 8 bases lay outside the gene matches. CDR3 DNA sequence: TGCGCCAGCAGCCAAGTTGGGACAGGGGGCGAACTTTATGGCTACACCTTC. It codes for CASSQVGTGGELYGYTF.

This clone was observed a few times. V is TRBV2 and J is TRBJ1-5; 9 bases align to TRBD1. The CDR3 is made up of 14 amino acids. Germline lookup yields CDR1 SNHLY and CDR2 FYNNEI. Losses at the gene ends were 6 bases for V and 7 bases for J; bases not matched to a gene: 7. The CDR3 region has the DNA TGTGCCAGCAGAGTTGGACAGGGGAAACAGCCCCAGCATTTT. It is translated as CASRVGQGKQPQHF.

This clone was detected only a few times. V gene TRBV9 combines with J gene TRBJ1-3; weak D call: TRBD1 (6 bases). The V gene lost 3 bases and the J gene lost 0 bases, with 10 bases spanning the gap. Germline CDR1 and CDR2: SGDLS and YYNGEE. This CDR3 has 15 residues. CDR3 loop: CASSAGQISGNTIYF. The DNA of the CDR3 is TGTGCCAGCAGCGCCGGACAGATCTCTGGAAACACCATATATTTT.

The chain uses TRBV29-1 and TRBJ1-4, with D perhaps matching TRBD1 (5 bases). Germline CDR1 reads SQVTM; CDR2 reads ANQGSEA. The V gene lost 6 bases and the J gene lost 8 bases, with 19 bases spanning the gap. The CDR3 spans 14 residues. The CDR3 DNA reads TGCAGCGTGAGAGCCAGGGTGATGGGCGAAAAACTGTTTTTT. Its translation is CSVRARVMGEKLFF.

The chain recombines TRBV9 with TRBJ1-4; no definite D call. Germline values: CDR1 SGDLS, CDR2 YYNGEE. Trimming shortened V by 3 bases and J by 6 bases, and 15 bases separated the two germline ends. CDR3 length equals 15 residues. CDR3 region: CASSGRVDGDEKLFF. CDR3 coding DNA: TGTGCCAGCAGCGGGAGGGTGGACGGGGATGAAAAACTGTTTTTT.

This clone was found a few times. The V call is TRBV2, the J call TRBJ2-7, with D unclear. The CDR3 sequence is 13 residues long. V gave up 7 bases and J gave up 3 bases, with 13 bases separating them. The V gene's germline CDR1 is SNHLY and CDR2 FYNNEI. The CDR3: CASKENSNYEQYF. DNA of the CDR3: TGTGCCAGCAAAGAAAACTCAAACTACGAGCAGTACTTC. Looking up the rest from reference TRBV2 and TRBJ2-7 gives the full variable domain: EPEVTQTPSHQVTQMGQEVILRCVPISNHLYFYWYRQILGQKVEFLVSFYNNEISEKSEIFDDQFSVERPDGSNFTLKIRSTKLEDSAMYFCASKENSNYEQYFGPGTRLTVT.

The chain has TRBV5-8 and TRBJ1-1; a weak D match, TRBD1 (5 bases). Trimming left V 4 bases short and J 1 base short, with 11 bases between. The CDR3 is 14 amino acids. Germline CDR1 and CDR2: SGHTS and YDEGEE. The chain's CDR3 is CASSPIGTNTEAFF. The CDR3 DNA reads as TGTGCCAGCAGCCCGATCGGGACGAACACTGAAGCTTTCTTT. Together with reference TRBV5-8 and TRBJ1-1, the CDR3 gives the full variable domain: EAGVTQSPTHLIKTRGQQATLRCSPISGHTSVYWYQQALGLGLQFLLWYDEGEERNRGNFPPRFSGRQFPNYSSELNVNALELEDSALYLCASSPIGTNTEAFFGQGTRLTVV.

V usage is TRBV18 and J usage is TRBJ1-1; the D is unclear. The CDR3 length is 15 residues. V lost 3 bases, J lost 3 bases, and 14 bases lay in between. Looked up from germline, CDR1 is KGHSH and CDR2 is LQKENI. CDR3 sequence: CASSPDPGLDTEAFF. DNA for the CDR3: TGTGCCAGCTCACCGGACCCGGGCTTGGACACTGAAGCTTTCTTT.